This T cell receptor beta chain was profiled in a study of OX40 agonist ivuxolimab in advanced cancers. Study overall: Ivuxolimab, which patients received intravenously every 2 weeks, was dosed at 0.01 to 10 mg/kg. Findings and limits, study-wide: In a subset of nonresponders, normalized T-cell clonal expansion was also low. What antigens the expanded peripheral T cells recognized was never established.

From germline, CDR1 is LGHNA and CDR2 YSLEER. The V segment lost 0 bases and the J segment 5 bases; nucleotides outside the gene matches: 12. CDR3 length: 17 amino acids. About this clone: Its antigen remains unknown.

TCRdb's table, derived via immunoSEQ multiplex PCR, lists solely in-frame clones and lacks some. The sample lists 65,000 to 85,000 clones, nearly 85% occurring once. This TCR derives from an adult with an advanced solid tumor such as melanoma, head and neck, liver or kidney cancer. Source: CD4+ or CD8+ T cells sorted from blood, taken in a trial of the OX40 agonist ivuxolimab. The chain carries TRBV4-3 and TRBJ1-1; the match to TRBD1 covers 7 bases. The CDR3 DNA reads TGCGCCAGCAGCCAAGAGCTAACCGGGACAGCTAATACTGAAGCTTTCTTT. This gives the protein CASSQELTGTANTEAFF.